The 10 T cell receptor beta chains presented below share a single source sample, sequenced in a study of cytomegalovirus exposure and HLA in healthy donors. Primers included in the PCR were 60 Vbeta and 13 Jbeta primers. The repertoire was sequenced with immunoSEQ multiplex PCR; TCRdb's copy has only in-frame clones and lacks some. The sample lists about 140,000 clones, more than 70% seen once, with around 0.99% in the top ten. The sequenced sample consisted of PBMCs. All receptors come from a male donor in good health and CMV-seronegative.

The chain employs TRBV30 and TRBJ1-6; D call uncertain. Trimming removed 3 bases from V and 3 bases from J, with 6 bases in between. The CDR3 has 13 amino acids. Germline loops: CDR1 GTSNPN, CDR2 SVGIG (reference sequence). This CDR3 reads CAWSWSYNSPLHF. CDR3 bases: TGTGCCTGGAGCTGGAGCTATAATTCACCCCTCCACTTT.

The CDR3 is CAWSDEVALEQYF. Here the CDR3 DNA reads TGTGCCTGGAGCGACGAGGTAGCCCTCGAGCAGTACTTC. The chain has TRBV30 and TRBJ2-7; no reliable D call. Between the trimmed V and J ends, which lost 3 bases and 6 bases, there was a span of 15 bases. Germline V gene sequence: CDR1 GTSNPN, CDR2 SVGIG (reference sequence). The CDR3 is made up of 13 amino acids.

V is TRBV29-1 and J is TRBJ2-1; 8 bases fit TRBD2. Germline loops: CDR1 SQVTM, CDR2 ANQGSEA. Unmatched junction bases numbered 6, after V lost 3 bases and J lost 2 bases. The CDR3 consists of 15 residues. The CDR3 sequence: CSVDRGAGAYNEQFF. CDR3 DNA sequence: TGCAGCGTTGATCGAGGAGCGGGGGCCTACAATGAGCAGTTCTTC.

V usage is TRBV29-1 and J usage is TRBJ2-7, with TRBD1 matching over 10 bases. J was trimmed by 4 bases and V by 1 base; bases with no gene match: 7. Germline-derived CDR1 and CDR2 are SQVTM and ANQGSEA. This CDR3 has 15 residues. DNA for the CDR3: TGCAGCGTTGAAGTGCCGGGACAGGGGCATTACGAGCAGTACTTC. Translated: CSVEVPGQGHYEQYF.

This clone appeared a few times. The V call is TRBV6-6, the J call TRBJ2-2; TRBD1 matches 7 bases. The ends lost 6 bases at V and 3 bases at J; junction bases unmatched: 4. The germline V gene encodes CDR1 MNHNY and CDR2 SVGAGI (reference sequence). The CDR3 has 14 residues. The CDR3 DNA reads TGTGCCAGCAGACAGGGGTCGGACACCGGGGAGCTGTTTTTT. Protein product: CASRQGSDTGELFF.

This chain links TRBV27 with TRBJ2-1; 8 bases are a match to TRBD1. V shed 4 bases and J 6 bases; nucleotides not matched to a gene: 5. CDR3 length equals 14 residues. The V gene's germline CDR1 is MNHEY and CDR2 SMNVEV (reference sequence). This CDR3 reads CASSSADRANEQFF. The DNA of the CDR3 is TGTGCCAGCAGTTCGGCGGACAGGGCCAATGAGCAGTTCTTC.

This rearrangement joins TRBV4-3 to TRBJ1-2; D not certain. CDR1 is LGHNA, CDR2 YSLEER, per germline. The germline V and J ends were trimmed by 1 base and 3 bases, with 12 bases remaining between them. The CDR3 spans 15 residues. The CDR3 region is CASSQVAGKDYGYTF. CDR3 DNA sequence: TGCGCCAGCAGCCAAGTAGCCGGGAAGGACTATGGCTACACCTTC.

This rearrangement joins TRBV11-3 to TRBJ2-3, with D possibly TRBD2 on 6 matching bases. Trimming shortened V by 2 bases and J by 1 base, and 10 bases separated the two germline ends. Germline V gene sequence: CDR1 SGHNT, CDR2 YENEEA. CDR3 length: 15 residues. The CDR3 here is CASSLQASGTDTQYF. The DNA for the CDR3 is TGTGCCAGCAGCTTACAGGCTAGCGGCACAGATACGCAGTATTTT.

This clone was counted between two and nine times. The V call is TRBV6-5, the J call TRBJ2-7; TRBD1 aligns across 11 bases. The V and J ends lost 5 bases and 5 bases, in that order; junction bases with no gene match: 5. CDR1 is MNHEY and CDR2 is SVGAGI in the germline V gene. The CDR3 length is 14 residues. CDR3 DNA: TGTGCCAGCAGTCCCCGGACAGGGGGCAACGAGCAGTACTTC. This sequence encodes CASSPRTGGNEQYF.

The CDR3: CASSPGLAGIYEQYF. In nucleotides, the CDR3 is TGCGCCAGCAGCCCGGGACTAGCGGGGATCTACGAGCAGTACTTC. The chain employs TRBV4-3 and TRBJ2-7; 13 bases are shared with TRBD2. CDR3 length equals 15 residues. V lost 4 bases, J lost 3 bases, and 3 bases stayed unmatched. The V gene's germline CDR1 is LGHNA and CDR2 YSLEER.